The T cell receptor beta chain under discussion was sequenced for a study of CD8 T cells in ankylosing spondylitis. This clonotype was picked up many times. Antigen specificity is unknown. The CDR3 extends over 16 amino acids. The germline gives CDR1 SGDLS, CDR2 YYNGEE. Trimming took 4 bases from V and 3 from J; bases not matched to a gene: 12. In making TCR beta libraries, quantitative 5'-RACE with molecular barcodes was used. TCRdb passed the 5' RACE reads through MiXCR, listing each CDR3 protein once. This repertoire shows about 42,000 distinct CDR3 sequences, about 4.2% found once; its top ten account for 4%. Study-wide points: Clones tied to disease were said to be significantly enriched in matched ankylosing spondylitis synovial fluid.

This chain uses TRBV9 with TRBJ2-7, with 8 nucleotides matching TRBD1. The TCR originated in a female donor with ankylosing spondylitis or in good health (not recorded which). The source material was blood, either unsorted or a sorted T cell fraction (not recorded which). CDR3: CASSPSERTGRYEQYF. In DNA form, the CDR3 reads TGTGCCAGCAGCCCCTCTGAAAGGACAGGGCGCTACGAGCAGTACTTC.